Presented here are 16 T cell receptor beta chains from one specimen sequenced in a study of T cell clones after liver transplantation (dated by TCRdb to between 2017 and 2020). Libraries came from the immunoSEQ multiplex PCR assay. The table was pulled from immuneACCESS by TCRdb, which kept in-frame rearrangements only. Such tables lose some clones; where checked, under half of the loss comes from unresolved V genes, and the rest has no known cause. This sample is represented by about 74,000 clones; 80% of them were singletons. Around 0.66% of the sample goes to the ten largest clones. The sample's time point label is to be understood as: pre-transplant. Material: CD4+ T cells from blood, obtained before liver transplant. The receptors were gathered from a human donor who received a liver transplant.

CDR3 residues: CSVAGRHNEQFF. In DNA form, the CDR3 reads TGCAGCGTTGCGGGTAGGCACAATGAGCAGTTCTTC. The chain recombines TRBV29-1 with TRBJ2-1; D is undetermined. In germline, CDR1 is SQVTM, CDR2 ANQGSEA. The length of the CDR3 is 12 residues. V shed 4 bases and J shed 5 bases, with 9 bases lying between them.

J is TRBJ1-1 and V is TRBV6-1, with D perhaps matching TRBD1 (5 bases). Germline loops: CDR1 MNHNS, CDR2 SASEGT. The CDR3 sequence is 13 residues long. Trimming pared 6 bases from V and 1 base from J, leaving 9 bases between. The CDR3: CASSFQGNTEAFF. The CDR3 DNA reads as TGTGCCAGCAGCTTCCAGGGGAACACTGAAGCTTTCTTT.

The chain has TRBV7-9 and TRBJ2-5, with TRBD1 matching 8 bases. Germline V gives CDR1 SEHNR, CDR2 FQNEAQ (reference sequence). V shed 5 bases, J shed 3 bases, and the junction held 5 bases outside the gene matches. The CDR3 spans 14 residues. The CDR3: CASSDGQGKETQYF. The CDR3, as DNA: TGTGCCAGCAGCGATGGACAGGGTAAAGAGACCCAGTACTTC.

The genes are TRBV28 and TRBJ2-1; D ambiguous. Deletions cut 3 bases from V and 3 bases from J, with 3 bases between. Per germline, CDR1 MDHEN and CDR2 SYDVKM. CDR3 length: 12 amino acids. In DNA, the CDR3 is TGTGCCAGCAGTTTGCTCTACAATGAGCAGTTCTTC. It codes for CASSLLYNEQFF.

The chain couples TRBV28 to TRBJ2-1, with 7 bases fitting TRBD1. The germline V gene has CDR1 MDHEN and CDR2 SYDVKM. The junction had 11 bases not matched to a gene; V was cut back by 6 bases and J by 6 bases. This CDR3 spans 15 amino acids. The CDR3 spells CASSPHRGSSNEQFF. DNA for the CDR3: TGTGCCAGCAGCCCACACAGGGGCTCAAGCAATGAGCAGTTCTTC.

The chain is built from TRBV15 and TRBJ1-1; TRBD1 is a possible D gene (5 bases). The CDR3 covers 14 residues. Trimming pared 3 bases from V and 0 bases from J, leaving 8 bases between. Germline V CDR1 and CDR2: LNHNV, YYDKDF (reference sequence). The CDR3 region is CATSRGGVNTEAFF. In DNA, the CDR3 is TGTGCCACCAGCAGGGGGGGGGTGAACACTGAAGCTTTCTTT.

The chain is built from TRBV5-4 and TRBJ2-3; TRBD2 matches at 13 bases. The V gene's germline CDR1 is SGHNT and CDR2 YYREEE (reference sequence). V was clipped by 5 bases and J by 0 bases; unmatched bases: 6. The CDR3 loop spans 17 amino acids. In DNA form, the CDR3 reads TGTGCCAGCAGTTCTGGGACTAGCGGGGTTAGCACAGATACGCAGTATTTT. Its translation: CASSSGTSGVSTDTQYF.

This clone has only one observation. This sequence joins TRBV9 and TRBJ2-7, with D perhaps TRBD2 (5 bases). V dropped 3 bases and J dropped 4 bases, with 14 bases sitting between them. Per germline, CDR1 SGDLS and CDR2 YYNGEE. This CDR3 is 14 amino acids long. CDR3 in DNA: TGTGCCAGCAGCGCCCGGGAAAGAGGGTACGAGCAGTACTTC. Protein sequence: CASSARERGYEQYF.

V gene TRBV6-5 combines with J gene TRBJ2-1; 7 bases fit TRBD2. This CDR3 has 16 residues. CDR1 MNHEY and CDR2 SVGAGI come from the germline V gene. J lost 2 bases, V lost 0 bases, and 4 bases had no gene match. The CDR3 loop reads CASSYSLAETYNEQFF. CDR3 DNA: TGTGCCAGCAGTTACTCGCTAGCGGAGACCTACAATGAGCAGTTCTTC.

This chain uses TRBV7-9 with TRBJ1-1, with D possibly matching TRBD1 (5 bases). CDR3 length: 16 amino acids. CDR1 is SEHNR, CDR2 FQNEAQ, per germline (reference sequence). V was trimmed by 1 base and J by 0 bases, leaving 12 bases between them. The DNA of the CDR3 is TGTGCCAGCAGCTTAGACTGGGGCAGATTGAACACTGAAGCTTTCTTT. It translates to CASSLDWGRLNTEAFF. The complete variable domain, with remaining parts taken from reference TRBV7-9 and TRBJ1-1, reads DTGVSQNPRHKITKRGQNVTFRCDPISEHNRLYWYRQTLGQGPEFLTYFQNEAQLEKSRLLSDRFSAERPKGSFSTLEIQRTEQGDSAMYLCASSLDWGRLNTEAFFGQGTRLTVV.

As DNA, the CDR3 is TGTGCCAGCAGCCAAGTACAGCATCCAAATGAAAAACTGTTTTTT. The encoded protein is CASSQVQHPNEKLFF. The chain uses TRBV4-2 and TRBJ1-4, with D uncertain. This CDR3 spans 15 amino acids. V dropped 1 base and J dropped 5 bases, with 11 bases sitting between them. The germline V gene has CDR1 LGHNA and CDR2 YNFKEQ.

The chain uses TRBV11-1 and TRBJ2-1, with unresolved D. This CDR3 region has 15 residues. The germline V and J ends were trimmed by 3 bases and 4 bases, with 13 bases remaining between them. Per germline, CDR1 SGHAT and CDR2 FQDESV (reference sequence). This chain's CDR3 is CASSFHLDLYNEQFF. The CDR3 DNA reads as TGTGCCAGCAGCTTCCATCTAGACCTTTACAATGAGCAGTTCTTC. Full variable domain (rest looked up from reference TRBV11-1 and TRBJ2-1): EAEVAQSPRYKITEKSQAVAFWCDPISGHATLYWYRQILGQGPELLVQFQDESVVDDSQLPKDRFSAERLKGVDSTLKIQPAELGDSAMYLCASSFHLDLYNEQFFGPGTRLTVL.

CDR3 protein: CASSYASLEDTQYF. CDR3 nucleotides: TGTGCCAGCAGTTACGCTTCCCTAGAAGATACGCAGTATTTT. The chain links TRBV6-5 to TRBJ2-3; no definite D call. Trimming took off 2 bases at V and 5 bases at J, with 11 bases between the two ends. The germline V gene encodes CDR1 MNHEY and CDR2 SVGAGI. The CDR3 has 14 amino acids.

The chain employs TRBV11-2 and TRBJ1-1; D is uncertain. Germline V gene lookup returns CDR1 SGHAT and CDR2 FQNNGV. V was cut by 0 bases and J by 3 bases, with 5 bases left in between. This CDR3 is 13 amino acids long. CDR3: CASSLDSYTEAFF. DNA of the CDR3: TGTGCCAGCAGCTTAGACAGCTACACTGAAGCTTTCTTT.

V and J are TRBV4-3 and TRBJ2-1, with no clear D. Germline V CDR1 and CDR2: LGHNA, YSLEER. Trimming pared 1 base from V and 2 bases from J, leaving 15 bases between. The CDR3 runs 17 residues. In DNA form, the CDR3 reads TGCGCCAGCAGCCAAGCCGCCCTGGCAGAAGCCTACAATGAGCAGTTCTTC. It specifies CASSQAALAEAYNEQFF.

The chain employs TRBV2 and TRBJ2-3, with 13 bases aligning to TRBD2. Per the germline V gene, CDR1 is SNHLY and CDR2 is FYNNEI. This CDR3 has 16 amino acids. Losses at the gene ends were 6 bases for V and 6 bases for J; bases not matched to a gene: 9. This CDR3 reads CASRLGLAGPWDTQYF. DNA of the CDR3: TGTGCCAGCAGATTGGGACTAGCGGGACCATGGGATACGCAGTATTTT.